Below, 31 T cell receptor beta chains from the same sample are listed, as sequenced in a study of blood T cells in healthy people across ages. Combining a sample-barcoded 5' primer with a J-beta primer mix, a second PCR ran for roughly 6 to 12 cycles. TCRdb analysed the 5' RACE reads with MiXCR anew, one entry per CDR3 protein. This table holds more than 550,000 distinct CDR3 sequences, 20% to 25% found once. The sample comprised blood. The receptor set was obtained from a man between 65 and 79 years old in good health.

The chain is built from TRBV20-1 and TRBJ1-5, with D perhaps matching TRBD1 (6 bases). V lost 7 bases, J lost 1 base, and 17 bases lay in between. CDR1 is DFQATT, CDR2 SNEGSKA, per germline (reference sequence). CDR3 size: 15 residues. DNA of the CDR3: TGCAGTGTTATAAGGGGGTTGGGGAGCAATCAGCCCCAGCATTTT. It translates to CSVIRGLGSNQPQHF.

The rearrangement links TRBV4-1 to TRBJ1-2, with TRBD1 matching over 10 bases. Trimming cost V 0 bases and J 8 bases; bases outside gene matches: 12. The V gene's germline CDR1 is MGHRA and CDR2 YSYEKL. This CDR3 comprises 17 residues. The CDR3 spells CASSQDHRQGASRGYTF. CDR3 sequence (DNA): TGCGCCAGCAGCCAAGACCATAGACAGGGGGCGTCGAGAGGCTACACCTTC.

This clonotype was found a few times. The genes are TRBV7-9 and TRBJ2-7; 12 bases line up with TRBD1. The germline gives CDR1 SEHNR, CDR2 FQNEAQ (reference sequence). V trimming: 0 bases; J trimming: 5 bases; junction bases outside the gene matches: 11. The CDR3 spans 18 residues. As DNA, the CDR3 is TGTGCCAGCAGCTTAGCGACGGGGACAGGGGGCGTAAGGAACGAGCAGTACTTC. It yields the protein CASSLATGTGGVRNEQYF.

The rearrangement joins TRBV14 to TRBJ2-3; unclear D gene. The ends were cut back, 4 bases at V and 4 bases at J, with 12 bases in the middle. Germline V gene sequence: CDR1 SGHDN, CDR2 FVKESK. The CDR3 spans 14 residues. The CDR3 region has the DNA TGTGCCAGCAGCCGCGCTCTAAGGCCAGATACGCAGTATTTT. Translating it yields CASSRALRPDTQYF.

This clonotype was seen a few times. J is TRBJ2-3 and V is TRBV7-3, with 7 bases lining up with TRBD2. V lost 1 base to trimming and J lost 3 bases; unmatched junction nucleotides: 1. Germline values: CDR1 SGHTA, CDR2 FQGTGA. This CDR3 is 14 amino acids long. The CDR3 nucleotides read TGTGCCAGCAGCTTAAATAGCGGGACAGATACGCAGTATTTT. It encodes CASSLNSGTDTQYF.

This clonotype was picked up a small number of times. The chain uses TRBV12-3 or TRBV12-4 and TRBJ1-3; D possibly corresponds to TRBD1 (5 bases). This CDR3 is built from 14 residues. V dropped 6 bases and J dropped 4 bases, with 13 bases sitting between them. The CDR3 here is CASSLGVEGNTIYF. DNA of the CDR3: TGTGCCAGCAGCCTGGGGGTTGAGGGAAACACCATATATTTT.

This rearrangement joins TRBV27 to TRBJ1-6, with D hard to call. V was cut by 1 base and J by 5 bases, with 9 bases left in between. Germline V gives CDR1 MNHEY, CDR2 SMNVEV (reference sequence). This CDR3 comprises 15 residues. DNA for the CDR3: TGTGCCAGCAGTTTATGGGAAGGGCATAATTCACCCCTCCACTTT. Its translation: CASSLWEGHNSPLHF.

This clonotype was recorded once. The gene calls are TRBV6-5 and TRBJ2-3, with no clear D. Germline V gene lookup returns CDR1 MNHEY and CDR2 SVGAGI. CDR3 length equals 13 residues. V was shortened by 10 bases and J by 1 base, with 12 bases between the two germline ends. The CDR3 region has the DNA TGTGCCACGAAGACGCAGGGCACAGATACGCAGTATTTT. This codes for CATKTQGTDTQYF.

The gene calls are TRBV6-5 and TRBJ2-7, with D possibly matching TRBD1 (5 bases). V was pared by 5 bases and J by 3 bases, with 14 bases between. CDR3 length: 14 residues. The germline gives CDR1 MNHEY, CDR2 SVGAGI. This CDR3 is CASSATANLYEQYV. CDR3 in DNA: TGTGCCAGCAGTGCGACAGCGAACCTCTACGAGCAGTACGTC.

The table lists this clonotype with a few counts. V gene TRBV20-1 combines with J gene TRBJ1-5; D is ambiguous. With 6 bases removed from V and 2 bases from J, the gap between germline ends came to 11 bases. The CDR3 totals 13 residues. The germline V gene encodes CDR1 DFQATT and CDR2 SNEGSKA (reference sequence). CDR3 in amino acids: CSAPFEGNQPQHF. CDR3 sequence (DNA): TGCAGTGCCCCATTTGAGGGCAATCAGCCCCAGCATTTT.

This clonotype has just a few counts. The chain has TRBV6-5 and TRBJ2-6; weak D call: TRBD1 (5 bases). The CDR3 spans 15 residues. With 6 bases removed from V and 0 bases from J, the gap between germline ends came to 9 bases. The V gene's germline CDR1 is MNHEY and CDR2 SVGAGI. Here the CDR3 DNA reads TGTGCCAGCAGCCTGGACACCTCTGGGGCCAACGTCCTGACTTTC. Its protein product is CASSLDTSGANVLTF.

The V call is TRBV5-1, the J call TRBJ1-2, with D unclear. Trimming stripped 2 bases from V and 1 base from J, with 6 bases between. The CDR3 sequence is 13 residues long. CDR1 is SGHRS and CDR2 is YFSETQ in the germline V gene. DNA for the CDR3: TGCGCCAGCAGCTTTGCGGATAACTATGGCTACACCTTC. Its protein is CASSFADNYGYTF.

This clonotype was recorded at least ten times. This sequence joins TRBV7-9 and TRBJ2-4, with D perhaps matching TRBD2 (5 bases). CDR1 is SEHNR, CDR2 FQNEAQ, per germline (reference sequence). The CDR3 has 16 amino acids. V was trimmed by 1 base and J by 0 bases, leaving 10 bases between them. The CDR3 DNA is TGTGCCAGCAGCTTAGATTACGGGGTAGCCAAAAACATTCAGTACTTC. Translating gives CASSLDYGVAKNIQYF. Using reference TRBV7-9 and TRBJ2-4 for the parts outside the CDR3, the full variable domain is DTGVSQNPRHKITKRGQNVTFRCDPISEHNRLYWYRQTLGQGPEFLTYFQNEAQLEKSRLLSDRFSAERPKGSFSTLEIQRTEQGDSAMYLCASSLDYGVAKNIQYFGAGTRLSVL.

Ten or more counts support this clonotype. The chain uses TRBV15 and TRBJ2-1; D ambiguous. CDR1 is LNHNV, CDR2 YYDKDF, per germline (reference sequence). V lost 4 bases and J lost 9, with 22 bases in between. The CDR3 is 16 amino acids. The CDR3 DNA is TGTGCCACCAGCAAAGACTTAGCCGCCCCGAGGAGTGAGCAGTTCTTC. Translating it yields CATSKDLAAPRSEQFF.

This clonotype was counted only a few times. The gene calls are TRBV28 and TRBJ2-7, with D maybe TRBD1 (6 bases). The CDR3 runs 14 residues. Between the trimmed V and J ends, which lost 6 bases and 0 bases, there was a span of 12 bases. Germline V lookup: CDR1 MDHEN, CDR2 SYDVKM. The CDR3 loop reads CASRTGPFSYEQYV. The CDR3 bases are TGTGCCAGCAGGACAGGCCCCTTCTCCTACGAGCAGTACGTC.

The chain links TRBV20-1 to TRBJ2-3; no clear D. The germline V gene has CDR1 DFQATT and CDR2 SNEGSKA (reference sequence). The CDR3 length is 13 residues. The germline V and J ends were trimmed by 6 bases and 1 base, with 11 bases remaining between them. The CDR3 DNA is TGCAGTGCCCATCGGAGCGGCACAGATACGCAGTATTTT. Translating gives CSAHRSGTDTQYF.

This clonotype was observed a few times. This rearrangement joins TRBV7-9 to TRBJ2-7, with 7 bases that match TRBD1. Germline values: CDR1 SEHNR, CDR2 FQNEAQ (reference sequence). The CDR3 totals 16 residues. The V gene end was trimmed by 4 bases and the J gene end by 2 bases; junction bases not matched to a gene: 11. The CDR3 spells CASSYFPGTAPYEQYF. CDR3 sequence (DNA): TGTGCCAGCAGCTATTTTCCCGGGACAGCCCCCTACGAGCAGTACTTC.

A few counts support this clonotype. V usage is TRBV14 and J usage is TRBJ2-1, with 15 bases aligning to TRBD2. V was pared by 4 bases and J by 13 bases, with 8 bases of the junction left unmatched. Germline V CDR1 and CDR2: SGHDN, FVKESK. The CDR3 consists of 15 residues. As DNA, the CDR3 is TGTGCCAGCAGCCTTCAGGGACTAGCGGGAGGCTCCCAGTTCTTC. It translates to CASSLQGLAGGSQFF. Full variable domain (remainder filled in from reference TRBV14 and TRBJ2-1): EAGVTQFPSHSVIEKGQTVTLRCDPISGHDNLYWYRRVMGKEIKFLLHFVKESKQDESGMPNNRFLAERTGGTYSTLKVQPAELEDSGVYFCASSLQGLAGGSQFFGPGTRLTVL.

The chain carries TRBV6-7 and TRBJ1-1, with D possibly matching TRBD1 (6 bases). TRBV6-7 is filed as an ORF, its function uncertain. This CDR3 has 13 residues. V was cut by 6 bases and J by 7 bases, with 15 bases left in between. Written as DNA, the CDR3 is TGTGCCAGCAGGGAAGGACAGCGGGGTGAAGCTTTCTTT. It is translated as CASREGQRGEAFF.

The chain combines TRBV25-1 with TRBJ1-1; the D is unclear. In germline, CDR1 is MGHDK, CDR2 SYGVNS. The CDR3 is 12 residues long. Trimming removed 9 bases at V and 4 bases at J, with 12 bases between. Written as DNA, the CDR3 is TGTGCCAGTTACAAGAGGAGCACTGAAGCTTTCTTT. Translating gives CASYKRSTEAFF.

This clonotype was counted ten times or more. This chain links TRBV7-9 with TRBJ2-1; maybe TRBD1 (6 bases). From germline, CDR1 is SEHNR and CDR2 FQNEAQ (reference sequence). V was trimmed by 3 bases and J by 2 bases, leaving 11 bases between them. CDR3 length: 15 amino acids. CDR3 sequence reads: CASSLGQGTYNEQFF. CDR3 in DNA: TGTGCCAGCAGCTTGGGGCAGGGGACCTACAATGAGCAGTTCTTC.

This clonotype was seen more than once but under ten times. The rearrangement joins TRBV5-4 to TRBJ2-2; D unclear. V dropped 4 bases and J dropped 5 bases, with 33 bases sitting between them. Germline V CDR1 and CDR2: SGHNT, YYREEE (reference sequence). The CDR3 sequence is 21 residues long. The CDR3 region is CASSLPGSEVVVVVVTGELFF. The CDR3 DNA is TGTGCCAGCAGCCTCCCCGGGTCAGAGGTGGTAGTGGTGGTGGTGACCGGGGAGCTGTTTTTT.

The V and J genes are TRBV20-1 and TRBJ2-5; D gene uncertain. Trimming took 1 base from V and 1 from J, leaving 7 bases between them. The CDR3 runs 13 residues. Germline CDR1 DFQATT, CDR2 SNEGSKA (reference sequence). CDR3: CSARVLGQETQYF. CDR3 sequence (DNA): TGCAGTGCTAGAGTTCTGGGCCAAGAGACCCAGTACTTC.

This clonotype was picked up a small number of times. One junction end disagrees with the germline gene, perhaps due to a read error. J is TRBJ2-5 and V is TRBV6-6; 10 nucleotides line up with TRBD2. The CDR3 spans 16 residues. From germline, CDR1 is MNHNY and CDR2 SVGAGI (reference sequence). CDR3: CASSYGTSALQETQHF. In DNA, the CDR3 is TGTGCCAGCAGTTATGGGACTAGCGCCCTACAAGAGACCCAGCACTTC.

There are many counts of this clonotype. In DNA form, the CDR3 reads TGTGCCATCAGTGAGTCTATGAGCAATCAGCCCCAGCATTTT. Translation: CAISESMSNQPQHF. This chain links TRBV10-3 with TRBJ1-5; D uncertain. Germline assignment: CDR1 ENHRY and CDR2 SYGVKD. CDR3 size: 14 residues. Trimming removed 0 bases at V and 1 base at J, with 4 bases between.

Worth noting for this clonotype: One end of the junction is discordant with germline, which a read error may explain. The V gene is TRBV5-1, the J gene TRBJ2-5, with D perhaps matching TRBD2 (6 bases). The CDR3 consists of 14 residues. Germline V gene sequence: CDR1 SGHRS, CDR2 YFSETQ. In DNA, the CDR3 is TGTGCCAGCAGCTTGGGGCGGGGTAGGGAGACCCAGTACTTC. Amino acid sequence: CASSLGRGRETQYF.

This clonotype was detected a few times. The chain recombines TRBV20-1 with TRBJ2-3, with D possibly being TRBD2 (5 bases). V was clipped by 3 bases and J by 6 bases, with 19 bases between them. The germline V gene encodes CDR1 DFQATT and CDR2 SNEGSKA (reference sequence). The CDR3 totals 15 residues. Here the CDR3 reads CSARYPRNLADTQYF. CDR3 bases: TGCAGTGCTAGGTATCCTAGGAATTTAGCGGATACGCAGTATTTT.

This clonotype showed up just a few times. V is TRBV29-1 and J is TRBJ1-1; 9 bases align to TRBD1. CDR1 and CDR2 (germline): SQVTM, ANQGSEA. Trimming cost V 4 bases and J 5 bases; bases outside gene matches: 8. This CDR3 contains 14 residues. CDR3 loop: CSVGRGQGRTEAFF. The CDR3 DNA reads TGCAGCGTTGGGCGAGGACAGGGGCGAACTGAAGCTTTCTTT.

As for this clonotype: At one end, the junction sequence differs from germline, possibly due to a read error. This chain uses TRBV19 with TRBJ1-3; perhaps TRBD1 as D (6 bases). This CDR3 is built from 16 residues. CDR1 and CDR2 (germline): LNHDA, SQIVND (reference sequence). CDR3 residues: CASSRDTMPSGNAIYF. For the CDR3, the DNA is TGTGCCAGTAGTCGGGACACGATGCCATCCGGAAACGCCATATATTTT. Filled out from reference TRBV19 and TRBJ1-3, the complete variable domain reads DGGITQSPKYLFRKEGQNVTLSCEQNLNHDAMYWYRQDPGQGLRLIYYSQIVNDFQKGDIAEGYSVSREKKESFPLTVTSAQKNPTAFYLCASSRDTMPSGNAIYFGEGSWLTVV.

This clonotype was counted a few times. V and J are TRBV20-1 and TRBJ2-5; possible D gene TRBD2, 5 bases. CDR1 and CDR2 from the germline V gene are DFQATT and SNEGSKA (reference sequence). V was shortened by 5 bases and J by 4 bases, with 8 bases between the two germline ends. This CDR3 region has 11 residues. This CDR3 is CSALGRETQYF. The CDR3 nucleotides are TGCAGTGCTCTAGGGAGAGAGACCCAGTACTTC.

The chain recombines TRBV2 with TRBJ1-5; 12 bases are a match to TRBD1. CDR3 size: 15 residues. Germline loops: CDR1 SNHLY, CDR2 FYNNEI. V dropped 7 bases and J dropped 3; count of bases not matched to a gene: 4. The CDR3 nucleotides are TGTGCCAGCACGTGGGGACAGGGGGCCAATCAGCCCCAGCATTTT. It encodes CASTWGQGANQPQHF.